A selection of T cell receptor beta chains follows, all from one sample in a study of cytomegalovirus exposure and HLA in healthy donors. Profiling relied on immunoSEQ multiplex PCR, and the TCRdb table lists in-frame clones only, not all of them. The profile shows some 120,000 clones, just under 75% of them singletons. Sequenced: PBMCs. The receptors derive from a human donor in good health. CDR3s include the opening cysteine and the closing phenylalanine or tryptophan. The order of the fields is CDR3 DNA, CDR3 protein, clone size, D gene, V gene, CDR3 length, J gene. The D gene is left open where the match is weak. Part of the rows lack a size; the others show once, few, many or a class for expanded clones.

TGTGCCAGCAGTCGGGGGGGGAACACCGGGGAGCTGTTTTTT CASSRGGNTGELFF NA TRBD2 TRBV6-4 14 TRBJ2-2
TGTGCTAGTGGGCCGGGGTCCTTCACAGATACGCAGTATTTT CASGPGSFTDTQYF NA NA TRBV12-5 14 TRBJ2-3
TGTGCCAGCAGCGTAGGGCAAAATACTAATGAAAAACTGTTTTTT CASSVGQNTNEKLFF few NA TRBV9 15 TRBJ1-4
TGCAGCGTCGAGCCTGACTTGGGGGGGCCCTACAATGAGCAGTTCTTC CSVEPDLGGPYNEQFF NA NA TRBV29-1 16 TRBJ2-1
TGTGCCAGCCTTGACAGTGGATACCAAGAGACCCAGTACTTC CASLDSGYQETQYF once NA TRBV28 14 TRBJ2-5
TGTGCCTGGAGGTTCAGGGCGCTAAACACTGAAGCTTTCTTT CAWRFRALNTEAFF NA NA TRBV30 14 TRBJ1-1
TGTGCCAGTAGTCTCTACCAGGACCCCACAGGGGAGCAGTACTTC CASSLYQDPTGEQYF NA NA TRBV19 15 TRBJ2-7
TGCGCCAGCAGTAGGCGGGAGGGCCTGAATGAGCAGTTCTTC CASSRREGLNEQFF NA TRBD2 TRBV5-1 14 TRBJ2-1
TGTGCCAGCAGTTTGAACCCGGGACAGGGAAACAATGAGCAGTTCTTC CASSLNPGQGNNEQFF NA TRBD1 TRBV28 16 TRBJ2-1
TGTGCCAGCACCTACCAGGGGGCGGGTAACACTGAAGCTTTCTTT CASTYQGAGNTEAFF few TRBD1 TRBV6-1 15 TRBJ1-1
TGCAGCGTTGAAGATTCACTAGCTCGCTACAATGAGCAGTTCTTC CSVEDSLARYNEQFF few NA TRBV29-1 15 TRBJ2-1
TGTGCCAGCAGCTTAGGACAGTCGAACACCGGGGAGCTGTTTTTT CASSLGQSNTGELFF NA NA TRBV11-2 15 TRBJ2-2
TGTGCCAGCAGCCGGACAGGGCTTTCCTACGAGCAGTACTTC CASSRTGLSYEQYF few TRBD1 TRBV14 14 TRBJ2-7
TGTGCCAGCAGTCGGGGAAGGGGGAACGAGCAGTTCTTC CASSRGRGNEQFF NA NA TRBV28 13 TRBJ2-1
TGTGCCACCAGCGGTCGTCGGACTAGCGGGAGGGAGAATGAGCAGTTCTTC CATSGRRTSGRENEQFF NA TRBD2 TRBV15 17 TRBJ2-1
TGTGCCAGCACCTTCGGACTGAGTAACACTGAAGCTTTCTTT CASTFGLSNTEAFF NA NA TRBV6-5 14 TRBJ1-1
TGCGCCAGCAGACCTACTAGCGCCTACACCGGGGAGCTGTTTTTT CASRPTSAYTGELFF few TRBD2 TRBV5-1 15 TRBJ2-2
TGTGCCAGCAGAAACTGGGCCTCCTACGAGCAGTACTTC CASRNWASYEQYF once NA TRBV6-5 13 TRBJ2-7
TGTGCCAGCAGCTTGGGACTAGCGGGAGTAACCGGGGAGCTGTTTTTT CASSLGLAGVTGELFF few TRBD2 TRBV5-6 16 TRBJ2-2
TGTGCCAGCAGCCCCAGACGGACAGGGATCTACGAGCAGTACTTC CASSPRRTGIYEQYF NA TRBD1 TRBV6-5 15 TRBJ2-7
TGCGCCAGCAGCCCGACTAGCGGGAGTGGTAATGAGCAGTTCTTC CASSPTSGSGNEQFF NA TRBD2 TRBV5-1 15 TRBJ2-1
TGTGCCAGCAGTTACTCCGGGGGAGCTAATGAAAAACTGTTTTTT CASSYSGGANEKLFF NA NA TRBV6-6 15 TRBJ1-4
TGTGCCAGCAGTTACCAGGGGGCGGGAAACACTGAAGCTTTCTTT CASSYQGAGNTEAFF NA TRBD1 TRBV28 15 TRBJ1-1
TGTGCCAGCAGCTCGACAGATACGCAGTATTTT CASSSTDTQYF NA NA TRBV11-3 11 TRBJ2-3
TGCGCCAGCAGCTTGGCCGAAGGGGTGGGGACTGAAGCTTTCTTT CASSLAEGVGTEAFF NA NA TRBV5-1 15 TRBJ1-1
TGCGCCAGCAGCCAAGATGGGGGGGCTCAAGGCGGGGAGCTGTTTTTT CASSQDGGAQGGELFF once NA TRBV4-3 16 TRBJ2-2
TGCGCCAGCAGCCAAGCGACAATCCTAAGCTCCTACAATGAGCAGTTCTTC CASSQATILSSYNEQFF NA NA TRBV4-3 17 TRBJ2-1
TGTGCCAGCAGTTTATATCCAGCGACTAGCGGGGGTGAGACCCAGTACTTC CASSLYPATSGGETQYF NA TRBD2 TRBV28 17 TRBJ2-5
TGTGCCAGCAGTCCACCGGGGGTTCATCCATACGAGCAGTACTTC CASSPPGVHPYEQYF NA NA TRBV6-1 15 TRBJ2-7
TGCGCCAGCAGCTTGGGGGACAGGGGGCCTTCACCCCTCCACTTT CASSLGDRGPSPLHF NA TRBD1 TRBV5-1 15 TRBJ1-6
TGTGCCAGCAGCAAAGAGGGAGTCTGCGAGCAGTACTTC CASSKEGVCEQYF NA NA TRBV21-1 13 TRBJ2-7
TGCGCCAGCAGTGACGGGGGCACAGATACGCAGTATTTT CASSDGGTDTQYF NA NA TRBV10-1 13 TRBJ2-3
TGTGCCAGCAGCTTAGGAGACAGGGGAAATCTACGGGGCTACACCTTC CASSLGDRGNLRGYTF NA TRBD1 TRBV7-2 16 TRBJ1-2
TGTGCCAGCAGGGCGGGACAGTTTAACACTGAAGCTTTCTTT CASRAGQFNTEAFF NA TRBD1 TRBV6-6 14 TRBJ1-1
TGTGCCAGCAGCTTAAGCCTAACTCCCTACAATGAGCAGTTCTTC CASSLSLTPYNEQFF NA NA TRBV7-7 15 TRBJ2-1
TGTGCCAGCAGCGGTTATAGCGGGAAAGAGACCCAGTACTTC CASSGYSGKETQYF NA TRBD2 TRBV9 14 TRBJ2-5
TGTGCCTGGATCGGGCCGGGGGGGGCTAGCGGGGTCAATGAGCAGTTCTTC CAWIGPGGASGVNEQFF NA TRBD2 TRBV30 17 TRBJ2-1
TGTGCCTGGGCCGATGGCAACGGGGACATTCAGTACTTC CAWADGNGDIQYF NA NA TRBV30 13 TRBJ2-4
TGCGCCAGCAGCCCACAGGGTCCCCTATACGAGCAGTACTTC CASSPQGPLYEQYF NA NA TRBV5-1 14 TRBJ2-7
TGTGCCAGCAGCCTAGGGAGGGGACGGACAGGGGGGACCTACGAGCAGTACTTC CASSLGRGRTGGTYEQYF NA TRBD1 TRBV13 18 TRBJ2-7
TGTGCCAGCAGCGCGGGACTAGCGGCGTACGAGCAGTACTTC CASSAGLAAYEQYF NA TRBD2 TRBV2 14 TRBJ2-7
TGTGCCAGCACTCCCCAGGGGGCGGGAGAGACCCAGTACTTC CASTPQGAGETQYF once TRBD1 TRBV7-2 14 TRBJ2-5
TGCGCCAGCAGCCAACGGGGGGGCAGAGGGGAGCTGTTTTTT CASSQRGGRGELFF NA TRBD2 TRBV4-3 14 TRBJ2-2
TGTGCCAGCAGACCCCAGGGAAGTGGCAATCAGCCCCAGCATTTT CASRPQGSGNQPQHF NA NA TRBV28 15 TRBJ1-5
TGTGCCTGGAGTCGGGGACAGATGGCTGGGGCCAACGTCCTGACTTTC CAWSRGQMAGANVLTF NA TRBD1 TRBV30 16 TRBJ2-6
TGTGCCAGCAGACTCGGGGGGGGGACTGAAGCTTTCTTT CASRLGGGTEAFF NA NA TRBV6-1 13 TRBJ1-1
TGTGCCAGCTCAATTCGGAATGAGCAGTTCTTC CASSIRNEQFF NA NA TRBV28 11 TRBJ2-1
TGTGCCAGCAACGCAGTGCCGGGGCAGCCCCAGCATTTT CASNAVPGQPQHF NA NA TRBV6-5 13 TRBJ1-5
TGTGCCAGCAGTCCTTTGGGACATTACACTCAGCCCCAGCATTTT CASSPLGHYTQPQHF NA NA TRBV27 15 TRBJ1-5
TGTGCCAGCAGCCCATCCCCAACCCGCAGGGCAGGATTCTACGAGCAGTACTTC CASSPSPTRRAGFYEQYF NA NA TRBV7-3 18 TRBJ2-7
TGTGCCAGCAGTACCACAGGGGGCCGCACAGATACGCAGTATTTT CASSTTGGRTDTQYF NA TRBD1 TRBV6-1 15 TRBJ2-3
TGTGCCAGTCGACAGGGCCTCGGCTACACCTTC CASRQGLGYTF NA TRBD1 TRBV28 11 TRBJ1-2
TGTGCCAGCAGCTTCGCCAGTGGCTACACCTTC CASSFASGYTF NA NA TRBV5-4 11 TRBJ1-2